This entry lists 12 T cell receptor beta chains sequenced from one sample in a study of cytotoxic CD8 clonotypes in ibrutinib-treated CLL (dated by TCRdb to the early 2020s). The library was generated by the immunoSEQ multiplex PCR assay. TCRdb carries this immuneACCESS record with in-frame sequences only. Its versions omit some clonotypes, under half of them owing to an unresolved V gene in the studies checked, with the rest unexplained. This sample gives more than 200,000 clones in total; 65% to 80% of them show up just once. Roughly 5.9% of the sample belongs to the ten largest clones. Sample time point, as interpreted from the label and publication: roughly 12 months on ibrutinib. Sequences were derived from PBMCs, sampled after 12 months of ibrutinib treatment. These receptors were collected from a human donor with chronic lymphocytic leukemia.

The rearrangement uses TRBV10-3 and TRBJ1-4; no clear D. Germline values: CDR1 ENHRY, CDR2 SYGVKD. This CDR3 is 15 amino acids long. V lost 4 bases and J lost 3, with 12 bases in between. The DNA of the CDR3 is TGTGCCATCAGTGGTCAGGAGGCAGCTAATGAAAAACTGTTTTTT. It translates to CAISGQEAANEKLFF.

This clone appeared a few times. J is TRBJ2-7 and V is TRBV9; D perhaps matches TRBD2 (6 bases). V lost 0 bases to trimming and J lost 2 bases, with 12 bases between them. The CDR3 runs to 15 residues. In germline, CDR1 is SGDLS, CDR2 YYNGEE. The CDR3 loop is CASSVGRDSAYEQYF. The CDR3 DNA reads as TGTGCCAGCAGCGTAGGCCGGGACTCAGCCTACGAGCAGTACTTC.

The CDR3 reads CASRLDGSSGGYTF. The CDR3 nucleotides are TGTGCCAGCAGACTGGATGGGTCATCGGGAGGCTACACCTTC. The chain joins TRBV5-4 to TRBJ1-2, with no clear D. Trimming cost V 5 bases and J 8 bases, with 19 bases left between them. The CDR3 extends over 14 amino acids. Per germline, CDR1 SGHNT and CDR2 YYREEE (reference sequence).

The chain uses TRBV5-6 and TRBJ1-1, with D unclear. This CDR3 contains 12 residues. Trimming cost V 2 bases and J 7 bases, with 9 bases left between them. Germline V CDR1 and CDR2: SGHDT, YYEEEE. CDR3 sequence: CASSFGADEAFF. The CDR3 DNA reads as TGTGCCAGCAGCTTCGGCGCGGATGAAGCTTTCTTT.

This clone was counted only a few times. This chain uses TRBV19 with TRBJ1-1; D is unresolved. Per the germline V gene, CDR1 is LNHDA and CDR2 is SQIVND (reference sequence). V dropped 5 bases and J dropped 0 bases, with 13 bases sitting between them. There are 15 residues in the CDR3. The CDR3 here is CASSASPSMNTEAFF. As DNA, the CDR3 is TGTGCCAGTAGTGCCAGTCCGAGTATGAACACTGAAGCTTTCTTT.

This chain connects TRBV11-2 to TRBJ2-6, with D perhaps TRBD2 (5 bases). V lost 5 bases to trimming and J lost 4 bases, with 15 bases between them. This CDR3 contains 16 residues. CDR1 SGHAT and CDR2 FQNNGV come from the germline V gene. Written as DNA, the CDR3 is TGTGCCAGCAGCCCTGGAGGTTTGATCGGGGCCAACGTCCTGACTTTC. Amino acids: CASSPGGLIGANVLTF.

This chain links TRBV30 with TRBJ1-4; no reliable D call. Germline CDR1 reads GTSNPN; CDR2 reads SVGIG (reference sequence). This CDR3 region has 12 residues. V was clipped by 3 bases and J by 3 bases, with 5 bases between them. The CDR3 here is CAWRVANEKLFF. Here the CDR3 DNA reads TGTGCCTGGAGAGTAGCTAATGAAAAACTGTTTTTT.

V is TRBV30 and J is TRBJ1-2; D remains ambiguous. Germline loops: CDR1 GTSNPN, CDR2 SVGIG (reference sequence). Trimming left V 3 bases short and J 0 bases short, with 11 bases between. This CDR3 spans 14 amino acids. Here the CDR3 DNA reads TGTGCCTGGAGCCATCACGGGACTAACTATGGCTACACCTTC. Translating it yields CAWSHHGTNYGYTF.

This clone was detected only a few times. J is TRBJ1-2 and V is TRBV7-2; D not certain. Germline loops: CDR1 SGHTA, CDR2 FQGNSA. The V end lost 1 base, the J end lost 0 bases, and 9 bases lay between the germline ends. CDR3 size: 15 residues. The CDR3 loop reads CASSLGVRANYGYTF. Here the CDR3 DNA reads TGTGCCAGCAGCTTAGGAGTTAGGGCTAACTATGGCTACACCTTC.

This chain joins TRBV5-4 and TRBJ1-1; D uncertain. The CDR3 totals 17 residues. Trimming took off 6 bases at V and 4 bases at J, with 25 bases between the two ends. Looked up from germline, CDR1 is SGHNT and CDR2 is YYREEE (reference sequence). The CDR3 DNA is TGTGCCAGCACCCAAACAACAAAGGTCGATTCAGGCACTGAAGCTTTCTTT. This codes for CASTQTTKVDSGTEAFF.

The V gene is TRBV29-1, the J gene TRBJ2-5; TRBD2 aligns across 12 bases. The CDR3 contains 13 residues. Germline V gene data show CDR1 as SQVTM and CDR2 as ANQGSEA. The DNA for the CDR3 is TGCGCAGTTGGGGGACTAGCGGGAGAGACCCAGTACTTC. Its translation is CAVGGLAGETQYF.

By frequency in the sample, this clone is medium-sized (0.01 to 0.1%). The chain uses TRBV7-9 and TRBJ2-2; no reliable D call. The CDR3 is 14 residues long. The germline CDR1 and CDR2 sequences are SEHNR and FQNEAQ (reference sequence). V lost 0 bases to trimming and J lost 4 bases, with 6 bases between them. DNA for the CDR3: TGTGCCAGCAGCTTAGCGGCAGCCACCGGGGAGCTGTTTTTT. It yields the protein CASSLAAATGELFF. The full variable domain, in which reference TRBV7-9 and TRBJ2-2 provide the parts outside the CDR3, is DTGVSQNPRHKITKRGQNVTFRCDPISEHNRLYWYRQTLGQGPEFLTYFQNEAQLEKSRLLSDRFSAERPKGSFSTLEIQRTEQGDSAMYLCASSLAAATGELFFGEGSRLTVL.